This T cell receptor (beta chain) was identified during a study of blood T cell repertoires in COVID-19. Whole-study context: PBMCs, B-cell-depleted T cells, or T cells were the source of the cDNA or gDNA that made up the material.

Here immunoSEQ multiplex PCR was the method, and the copy in TCRdb shows in-frame clones only, minus some. The sample shows tens of thousands of clones, roughly 83% of them seen only once. The CDR3 contains 16 residues. V trimming: 3 bases; J trimming: 5 bases; junction bases outside the gene matches: 9. CDR1 and CDR2 from the germline V gene are LNHNV and YYDKDF (reference sequence). The sequenced sample was peripheral blood. This sequence originates from a human donor in a cohort sampled during active COVID-19. V gene TRBV15 combines with J gene TRBJ2-3; 9 bases fit TRBD1. The CDR3 spells CATSSIQGARGDTQYF. CDR3 DNA sequence: TGTGCCACCAGCAGCATACAGGGGGCGAGAGGAGATACGCAGTATTTT.